Presented here are 29 T cell receptor beta chains from one specimen sequenced in a study of post-analysis software for immune sequencing data. These receptors have no identified antigens. Study observations and caveats: A handful of TRBV segments were significantly more frequent in patients than in controls. TRBV5-6, TRBV5-1 and TRBV20-1 were among these segments.

Built from TCR beta cDNA, the libraries had unique molecular identifiers in them. TCRdb reanalysed the PCR reads using MiXCR and keeps one entry per CDR3 protein. The profile shows fewer than 600,000 distinct CDR3 sequences, 40% to 55% of them singletons. The specimen was blood. These receptors all come from a girl aged 5-17 years with multiple sclerosis.

This sequence joins TRBV2 and TRBJ2-1; no firm D call. Trimming cost V 8 bases and J 6 bases, with 8 bases left between them. Per germline, CDR1 SNHLY and CDR2 FYNNEI. CDR3 length: 11 residues. The DNA of the CDR3 is TGTGCCAGCTTGAGCCTCAATGAGCAGTTCTTC. This sequence encodes CASLSLNEQFF.

This clonotype was counted only a few times. This chain connects TRBV4-1 to TRBJ2-3, with no clear D. From germline, CDR1 is MGHRA and CDR2 YSYEKL. The CDR3 extends over 12 amino acids. The V and J ends lost 3 bases and 5 bases respectively, with 6 bases between them. The chain's CDR3 is CASSHVLDTQYF. The DNA of the CDR3 is TGCGCCAGCAGCCACGTACTAGATACGCAGTATTTT.

V and J are TRBV7-2 and TRBJ2-7; D is unresolved. Trimming left V 1 base short and J 1 base short, with 8 bases between. CDR3 size: 14 residues. Germline loops: CDR1 SGHTA, CDR2 FQGNSA. CDR3 amino acids: CASSLDSASYEQYF. In DNA form, the CDR3 reads TGTGCCAGCAGCTTAGATTCAGCTTCCTACGAGCAGTACTTC. Full variable domain (remainder filled in from reference TRBV7-2 and TRBJ2-7): GAGVSQSPSNKVTEKGKDVELRCDPISGHTALYWYRQSLGQGLEFLIYFQGNSAPDKSGLPSDRFSAERTGGSVSTLTIQRTQQEDSAVYLCASSLDSASYEQYFGPGTRLTVT.

The table lists this clonotype with a few counts. The genes are TRBV27 and TRBJ2-7; TRBD1 agrees at 9 bases. V lost 5 bases, J lost 0 bases, and 8 bases stayed unmatched. There are 16 residues in the CDR3. CDR1 is MNHEY, CDR2 SMNVEV, per germline (reference sequence). The CDR3 region has the DNA TGTGCCAGCAGTGGCTGGGGGACAGGGAGCTCCTACGAGCAGTACTTC. Protein product: CASSGWGTGSSYEQYF.

In its sample, this clonotype was seen a few times. The genes are TRBV20-1 and TRBJ2-1; D call uncertain. CDR1 and CDR2 from the germline V gene are DFQATT and SNEGSKA (reference sequence). Trimming stripped 3 bases from V and 7 bases from J, with 22 bases between. This CDR3 comprises 16 residues. CDR3 sequence (DNA): TGCAGTGCTAGCCCGCCTCGGCCCACGGCGGTAAATGAGCAGTTCTTC. Translation: CSASPPRPTAVNEQFF.

This clonotype was recorded a few times. The chain combines TRBV27 with TRBJ2-7; either TRBD1 or TRBD2 may fit D (5 bases each). The CDR3 totals 14 residues. CDR1 is MNHEY, CDR2 SMNVEV, per germline (reference sequence). Trimming took 2 bases from V and 3 from J, leaving 11 bases between them. Written as DNA, the CDR3 is TGTGCCAGCAGTTTAGGGACGGCTAACTACGAGCAGTACTTC. Amino acids: CASSLGTANYEQYF.

There are a few counts of this clonotype. The chain employs TRBV28 and TRBJ2-7; 11 nucleotides line up with TRBD1. V was pared by 2 bases and J by 4 bases, with 4 bases of the junction left unmatched. Germline V gene data show CDR1 as MDHEN and CDR2 as SYDVKM. The CDR3 extends over 15 amino acids. The DNA of the CDR3 is TGTGCCAGCAGTTTACCGGGACAGGGGGGGTACGAGCAGTACTTC. The encoded protein is CASSLPGQGGYEQYF.

The V gene is TRBV7-9, the J gene TRBJ1-1; D is undetermined. Trimming left V 5 bases short and J 1 base short, with 17 bases between. Germline assignment: CDR1 SEHNR and CDR2 FQNEAQ (reference sequence). The CDR3 length is 16 residues. In DNA, the CDR3 is TGTGCCAGCAGCGAACCGCCGCCGGGGTCGAACACTGAAGCTTTCTTT. It yields the protein CASSEPPPGSNTEAFF.

The chain uses TRBV10-3 and TRBJ2-1; D perhaps matches TRBD2 (5 bases). The CDR3 is made up of 13 amino acids. Germline V gene sequence: CDR1 ENHRY, CDR2 SYGVKD. The V end was cut by 8 bases, the J end by 5 bases, with 13 bases between. In DNA form, the CDR3 reads TGTGCCATCTCCGGAGCGGAGGACAATGAGCAGTTCTTC. Its translation is CAISGAEDNEQFF.

The J gene is TRBJ2-3, the V gene TRBV6-1; D unresolved. The germline CDR1 and CDR2 sequences are MNHNS and SASEGT. Trimming took off 1 base at V and 2 bases at J, with 10 bases between the two ends. The CDR3 contains 15 residues. The CDR3 nucleotides read TGTGCCAGCAGTGAAGACGGCACTTTCACAGATACGCAGTATTTT. Translated: CASSEDGTFTDTQYF.

As regards this clonotype: At one end the junction does not follow the germline gene, possibly because of a read error. V is TRBV5-1 and J is TRBJ2-1; 9 positions agree with TRBD2. The CDR3 is 16 residues long. CDR1 SGHRS and CDR2 YFSETQ come from the germline V gene. The CDR3: CASSLVLREGQHEQFF. DNA of the CDR3: TGTGCCAGCAGCTTGGTGCTGCGGGAGGGCCAGCATGAGCAGTTCTTC.

V gene TRBV6-1 combines with J gene TRBJ1-2; D is uncertain. The CDR3 contains 12 residues. Germline V lookup: CDR1 MNHNS, CDR2 SASEGT. V was shortened by 3 bases and J by 3 bases, with 5 bases between the two germline ends. The CDR3 loop is CASSDIDYGYTF. Here the CDR3 DNA reads TGTGCCAGCAGTGACATAGACTATGGCTACACCTTC.

This chain connects TRBV20-1 to TRBJ2-5; D possibly corresponds to TRBD1 (6 bases). The V gene lost 5 bases and the J gene lost 4 bases, with 17 bases spanning the gap. The CDR3 spans 14 residues. Per the germline V gene, CDR1 is DFQATT and CDR2 is SNEGSKA (reference sequence). The CDR3 nucleotides are TGCAGTGCTGCTATACAGGGAATGCGAGAGACCCAGTACTTC. It is translated as CSAAIQGMRETQYF.

The chain uses TRBV28 and TRBJ2-3; 12 positions match TRBD2. Germline-derived CDR1 and CDR2 are MDHEN and SYDVKM. V lost 6 bases to trimming and J lost 7 bases; unmatched junction nucleotides: 14. The CDR3 covers 17 residues. This CDR3 reads CASRRKILAGGPYTQYF. The CDR3 nucleotides are TGTGCCAGCAGACGAAAGATCCTAGCGGGAGGGCCATATACGCAGTATTTT.

This clonotype was observed a few times. The chain carries TRBV20-1 and TRBJ2-7; 8 bases match TRBD2. Germline CDR1 and CDR2: DFQATT and SNEGSKA (reference sequence). This CDR3 comprises 14 residues. The V and J ends lost 3 bases and 5 bases, in that order; junction bases with no gene match: 9. The CDR3 DNA reads as TGCAGTGCTAGTCCCAGCGGGAGAACCCACGAGCAGTACTTC. Amino acids: CSASPSGRTHEQYF.

V gene TRBV7-3 combines with J gene TRBJ1-1; D possibly corresponds to TRBD1 (6 bases). Per the germline V gene, CDR1 is SGHTA and CDR2 is FQGTGA. The V and J ends lost 5 bases and 3 bases respectively, with 16 bases between them. The CDR3 runs 15 residues. CDR3 in DNA: TGTGCCAGCAGCCTCAGGACAGTCAGAGACACTGAAGCTTTCTTT. Its protein is CASSLRTVRDTEAFF.

This clonotype showed up just a few times. The chain recombines TRBV10-3 with TRBJ2-7; D is unresolved. This CDR3 spans 15 amino acids. From germline, CDR1 is ENHRY and CDR2 SYGVKD. V was cut by 2 bases and J by 0 bases, with 11 bases left in between. The CDR3 loop is CAISESRVFSYEQYF. The DNA for the CDR3 is TGTGCCATCAGTGAGAGTCGGGTCTTCTCCTACGAGCAGTACTTC.

This chain links TRBV20-1 with TRBJ1-2, with 9 bases lining up with TRBD1. This CDR3 is 12 amino acids long. Unmatched junction bases numbered 1, after V lost 6 bases and J lost 2 bases. The germline V gene encodes CDR1 DFQATT and CDR2 SNEGSKA (reference sequence). The CDR3 coding sequence is TGCAGTGCCGGGACAGGGAACTATGGCTACACCTTC. This translates into CSAGTGNYGYTF.

In this sample, this clonotype turned up a few times. The chain joins TRBV12-3 or TRBV12-4 to TRBJ2-3; 13 nucleotides align to TRBD2. This CDR3 is built from 15 residues. The trim removed 6 bases at V and 7 bases at J, leaving 7 bases unmatched. Here the CDR3 reads CASRLAGGPSNTQYF. The CDR3 DNA reads as TGTGCCAGCAGACTAGCGGGAGGGCCATCTAATACGCAGTATTTT.

A note on this clonotype: A much bigger clone sits one base away, suggesting this may be a read error. V usage is TRBV7-3 and J usage is TRBJ2-1; 8 bases map to TRBD2. The J call may be wrong; the DNA end is better matched by TRBJ2-7. The CDR3 runs 16 residues. CDR1 and CDR2 from the germline V gene are SGHTA and FQGTGA. The DNA for the CDR3 is TGTGCCAGCAGCTCCAGAAGCGGGAGCTCCTACAATGAGCAGTACTTC. Translating it yields CASSSRSGSSYNEQYF.

The CDR3 sequence is CASSLVRGTSGHQETQYF. The DNA for the CDR3 is TGTGCCAGCAGCTTAGTGCGTGGGACTAGCGGGCACCAAGAGACCCAGTACTTC. The rearrangement links TRBV7-2 to TRBJ2-5; 12 bases are shared with TRBD2. The CDR3 totals 18 residues. Losses at the gene ends were 1 base for V and 0 bases for J; bases not matched to a gene: 6. Germline V CDR1 and CDR2: SGHTA, FQGNSA.

This clonotype was seen more than once but under ten times. The V and J genes are TRBV12-3 or TRBV12-4 and TRBJ2-1; D perhaps matches TRBD1 (6 bases). The length of the CDR3 is 13 residues. Trimming removed 6 bases from V and 8 bases from J, with 14 bases in between. CDR3 loop: CASRTTGCDEQFF. The CDR3 DNA is TGTGCCAGCAGAACCACAGGGTGTGATGAGCAGTTCTTC.

This clonotype was picked up a small number of times. The V call is TRBV18, the J call TRBJ2-7; 7 nucleotides align to TRBD1. V dropped 3 bases and J dropped 7; count of bases not matched to a gene: 18. The CDR3 spans 17 residues. Per the germline V gene, CDR1 is KGHSH and CDR2 is LQKENI. The CDR3 is CASSPQTGTADFREQYF. CDR3 bases: TGTGCCAGCTCACCGCAAACCGGGACAGCGGATTTTCGGGAGCAGTACTTC.

This clonotype came up a few times. V gene TRBV20-1 combines with J gene TRBJ2-6, with unresolved D. Germline CDR1 reads DFQATT; CDR2 reads SNEGSKA (reference sequence). V was cut by 3 bases and J by 2 bases, with 5 bases left in between. The CDR3 extends over 13 amino acids. The DNA of the CDR3 is TGCAGTGCTAGGGGCCCTGGGGCCAACGTCCTGACTTTC. Translating gives CSARGPGANVLTF.

This clonotype has just one count. This rearrangement joins TRBV20-1 to TRBJ2-5; 10 bases line up with TRBD2. Unmatched junction bases numbered 6, after V lost 6 bases and J lost 5 bases. Germline V gene lookup returns CDR1 DFQATT and CDR2 SNEGSKA (reference sequence). This CDR3 spans 13 amino acids. CDR3 amino acids: CSAIAGGFETQYF. CDR3 nucleotides: TGCAGTGCCATAGCGGGAGGTTTCGAGACCCAGTACTTC.

The chain joins TRBV24-1 to TRBJ2-3; D uncertain. V lost 1 base and J lost 6, with 10 bases in between. The CDR3 is 14 amino acids. Germline values: CDR1 KGHDR, CDR2 SFDVKD. The CDR3 sequence: CATSDFTEEDTQYF. For the CDR3, the DNA is TGTGCCACCAGTGATTTTACTGAAGAGGATACGCAGTATTTT.

The gene calls are TRBV6-6 and TRBJ2-7, with 8 bases identical to TRBD1. The CDR3 has 14 residues. Germline V gene data show CDR1 as MNHNY and CDR2 as SVGAGI (reference sequence). Losses at the gene ends were 6 bases for V and 2 bases for J; bases not matched to a gene: 6. For the CDR3, the DNA is TGTGCCAGCAGAGGGGACAGGATAACCTACGAGCAGTACTTC. It yields the protein CASRGDRITYEQYF.

DNA of the CDR3: TGTGCCATCAGTGATGGAGGGGGCGAGGTTGGGGAGACCCAGTACTTC. Translation gives CAISDGGGEVGETQYF. This chain links TRBV10-3 with TRBJ2-5; D might be TRBD1 (7 bases). Trimming pared 3 bases from V and 5 bases from J, leaving 19 bases between. CDR3 length: 16 amino acids. CDR1 is ENHRY, CDR2 SYGVKD, per germline.

A few counts support this clonotype. This chain links TRBV20-1 with TRBJ2-3; perhaps TRBD2 as D (5 bases). CDR1 is DFQATT and CDR2 is SNEGSKA in the germline V gene (reference sequence). CDR3 length: 12 residues. The V end was cut by 5 bases, the J end by 2 bases, with 8 bases between. The DNA of the CDR3 is TGCAGTGCTCGGGATCCCACAGATACGCAGTATTTT. It translates to CSARDPTDTQYF.